This TCR beta chain was retrieved from a study of molecular identifiers for immune sequencing clone quantification. Each CDR3 protein gets one entry after TCRdb re-called the PCR reads with MiXCR. The sample has approximately 670,000 distinct CDR3 sequences; nearly 20% are singletons. In the sort, naive CD8 T cells were defined as CD8+CD4-CCR7+CD45RA+. Study results and limitations: Jurkat TCR RNA spiked in from one cell (amid some 1 million naive cells) was reportedly detectable.

Germline CDR1 and CDR2: PRHDT and FYEKMQ (reference sequence). V shed 5 bases, J shed 10 bases, and the junction held 12 bases outside the gene matches. This CDR3 is built from 14 residues. This clonotype was observed many times. Its antigen is not known. The material sequenced was naive CD8+ T cells from blood, with Jurkat cell RNA spiked in. The subset: FACS-sorted CD8+CD4-CCR7+CD45RA+ naive T cells. This receptor was obtained from a human donor in good health. Some libraries in this study had Jurkat cell RNA spiked in. The J gene is TRBJ2-5, the V gene TRBV13; TRBD2 matches at 8 bases. The CDR3 DNA sequence: TGTGCCAGCAGCCTTAGCGGGGCGCTGGGGGGCCAGTACTTC. Residues: CASSLSGALGGQYF.